The clone carrying this TCR beta chain has ten or more counts. Preparation of the TCRbeta library involved a method that used unique molecular identifiers. TCRdb passed the PCR reads through MiXCR, listing each CDR3 protein once. The sample includes about 72,000 distinct CDR3 sequences, approximately 7.4% seen only once; the top ten take approximately 2.4%. The data were taken from a study of T-cell reconstitution after alpha-beta-depleted transplantation in children. CDR3 length equals 14 residues. The ends were cut back, 0 bases at V and 4 bases at J, with 7 bases in the middle. Germline CDR1 reads SGHKS; CDR2 reads YYEKEE (reference sequence).

The chain uses TRBV5-5 and TRBJ2-2; D not resolved. The sample here was PBMCs from the stem cell graft donor, taken from the stem cell graft. The receptor comes from a human donor who donated a stem cell graft to a child with acute lymphoblastic leukemia. The CDR3 coding sequence is TGTGCCAGCAGCTTGGATTGGAGCACCGGGGAGCTGTTTTTT. The encoded protein is CASSLDWSTGELFF.